This T cell receptor (beta chain) stems from a study of CD8+CD57+ T cells in acquired aplastic anemia. Study background: Sorted CD4+ and CD8+ cells gave an average of roughly 3.5 ug of DNA.

Findings and caveats of the study: Controls and patients did not differ significantly in CD8+ Simpson's diversity. Roughly 27 sequences, all CD8+ CDR3, were shared between patients and controls.

From germline, CDR1 is SGHTA and CDR2 FQGNSA. The CDR3 has 14 residues. Losses at the gene ends were 6 bases for V and 2 bases for J; bases not matched to a gene: 4. This clonotype was recorded a few times. What it binds is unknown. TCR beta VDJ and CDR3 profiling used genomic DNA as template. TCRdb reprocessed the reads via MiXCR and lists one record per CDR3 protein. This sample has just over 400,000 distinct CDR3 sequences, with 55% to 75% found just once. Sequencing was carried out using sorted CD4+, CD8+, or CD8+CD57+ T cells (not recorded which) from PBMCs. This TCR was recovered from a human donor in good health, serving as a control. The genes are TRBV7-2 and TRBJ1-5, with 7 bases matching TRBD1. Here the CDR3 reads CASSQGGGNQPQHF. The CDR3 DNA reads TGTGCCAGCAGTCAAGGGGGCGGCAATCAGCCCCAGCATTTT.